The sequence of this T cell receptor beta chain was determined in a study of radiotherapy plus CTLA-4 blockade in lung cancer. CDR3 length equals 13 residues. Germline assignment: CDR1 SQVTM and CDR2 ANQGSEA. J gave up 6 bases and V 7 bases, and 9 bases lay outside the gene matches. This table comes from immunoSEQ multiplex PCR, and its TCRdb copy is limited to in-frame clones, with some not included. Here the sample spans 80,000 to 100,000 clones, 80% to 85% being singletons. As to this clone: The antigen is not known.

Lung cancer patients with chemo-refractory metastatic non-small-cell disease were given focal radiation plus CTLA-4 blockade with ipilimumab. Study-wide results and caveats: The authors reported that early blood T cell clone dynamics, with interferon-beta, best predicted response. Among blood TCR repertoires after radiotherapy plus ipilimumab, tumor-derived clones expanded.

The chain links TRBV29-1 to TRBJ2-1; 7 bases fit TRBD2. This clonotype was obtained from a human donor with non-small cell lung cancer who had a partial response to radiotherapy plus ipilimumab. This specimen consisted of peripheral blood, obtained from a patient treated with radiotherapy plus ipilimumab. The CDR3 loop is CSALRREGNEQFF. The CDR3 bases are TGCAGCGCCCTCCGCAGGGAGGGCAATGAGCAGTTCTTC.